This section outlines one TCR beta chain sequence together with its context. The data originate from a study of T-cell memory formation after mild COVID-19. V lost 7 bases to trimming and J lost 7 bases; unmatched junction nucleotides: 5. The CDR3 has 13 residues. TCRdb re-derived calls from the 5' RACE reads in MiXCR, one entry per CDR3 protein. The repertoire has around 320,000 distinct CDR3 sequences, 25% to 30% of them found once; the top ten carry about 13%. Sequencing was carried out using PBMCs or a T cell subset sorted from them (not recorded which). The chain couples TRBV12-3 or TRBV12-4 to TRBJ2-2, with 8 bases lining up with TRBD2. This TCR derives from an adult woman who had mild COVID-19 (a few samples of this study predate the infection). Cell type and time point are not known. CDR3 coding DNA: TGTGCCAGCATTGCGGGGGGTAACGGGGAGCTGTTTTTT. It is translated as CASIAGGNGELFF.